The 10 T cell receptor beta chains reported below all come from one sample, sequenced in a study of blood T cell repertoires in COVID-19 (dated by TCRdb to 2019 to 2021). Libraries were constructed by the immunoSEQ multiplex PCR assay. TCRdb's version of the immuneACCESS table is confined to in-frame rearrangements and falls short of the full clone set. An unresolved V gene accounts for under half of the shortfall where checked; the remainder is of unknown origin. Here the sample has 200,000 to 250,000 clones; about four fifths occur a single time. The ten largest clones add up to more than 8.5% of the sample. Sequences were obtained from PBMCs or T cells enriched from blood (not recorded which). All receptors derive from a woman in her fifties or sixties with acute COVID-19.

This clone was seen a handful of times. V is TRBV2 and J is TRBJ2-5; 8 nucleotides align to TRBD1. V lost 9 bases to trimming and J lost 7 bases; unmatched junction nucleotides: 10. The germline V gene encodes CDR1 SNHLY and CDR2 FYNNEI. The CDR3 runs 13 residues. The CDR3 here is CARATGAAGTQYF. Here the CDR3 DNA reads TGTGCCAGAGCGACAGGGGCTGCGGGGACCCAGTACTTC.

The rearrangement links TRBV6-5 to TRBJ1-5; D may be TRBD1 (5 bases). There are 13 residues in the CDR3. From germline, CDR1 is MNHEY and CDR2 SVGAGI. The V and J ends lost 7 bases and 7 bases respectively, with 14 bases between them. The CDR3 DNA follows: TGTGCCAGCACTCCCGCGGGGGAACAGCCCCAGCATTTT. It specifies CASTPAGEQPQHF.

V gene TRBV19 combines with J gene TRBJ2-7; 7 bases line up with TRBD1. The CDR3 runs to 14 residues. Germline CDR1 reads LNHDA; CDR2 reads SQIVND (reference sequence). The V and J ends lost 4 bases and 0 bases, in that order; junction bases with no gene match: 3. The CDR3, as DNA: TGTGCCAGTAGTAAAACAGGGGACTCCTACGAGCAGTACTTC. It specifies CASSKTGDSYEQYF.

The V and J genes are TRBV11-2 and TRBJ1-2; 9 nucleotides agree with TRBD1. With 1 base clipped from V and 10 bases from J, the junction kept 7 bases outside the gene matches. Germline lookup yields CDR1 SGHAT and CDR2 FQNNGV. There are 14 residues in the CDR3. This CDR3 reads CASSLVWDRASYTF. CDR3 in DNA: TGTGCCAGCAGCTTAGTTTGGGACAGGGCCTCCTACACCTTC.

V is TRBV11-2 and J is TRBJ2-1, with a weak D call TRBD2 (5 bases). Germline V gene lookup returns CDR1 SGHAT and CDR2 FQNNGV. This CDR3 has 17 residues. Trimming left V 1 base short and J 6 bases short, with 19 bases between. CDR3 DNA sequence: TGTGCCAGCAGCTTAGGGGGAGTGAGCGGTACTGTCAATGAGCAGTTCTTC. Residues: CASSLGGVSGTVNEQFF.

The genes are TRBV5-1 and TRBJ2-7; D may be TRBD2 (5 bases). The CDR3 has 14 residues. Trimming took 4 bases from V and 5 from J, leaving 16 bases between them. Per germline, CDR1 SGHRS and CDR2 YFSETQ. CDR3 protein: CASSLPLEANEQYF. Written as DNA, the CDR3 is TGCGCCAGCAGCCTACCACTAGAGGCGAACGAGCAGTACTTC. Looking up the rest from reference TRBV5-1 and TRBJ2-7 gives the full variable domain: KAGVTQTPRYLIKTRGQQVTLSCSPISGHRSVSWYQQTPGQGLQFLFEYFSETQRNKGNFPGRFSGRQFSNSRSEMNVSTLELGDSALYLCASSLPLEANEQYFGPGTRLTVT.

V usage is TRBV9 and J usage is TRBJ2-1; tentatively, D is TRBD1 (5 bases). V was trimmed by 2 bases and J by 5 bases, leaving 11 bases between them. Germline V lookup: CDR1 SGDLS, CDR2 YYNGEE. The CDR3 has 14 amino acids. CDR3 region: CASSVGQFHNEQFF. CDR3 DNA: TGTGCCAGCAGCGTGGGGCAGTTCCACAATGAGCAGTTCTTC. Full variable domain (remainder filled in from reference TRBV9 and TRBJ2-1): DSGVTQTPKHLITATGQRVTLRCSPRSGDLSVYWYQQSLDQGLQFLIQYYNGEERAKGNILERFSAQQFPDLHSELNLSSLELGDSALYFCASSVGQFHNEQFFGPGTRLTVL.

This clone has just one count. V gene TRBV4-3 combines with J gene TRBJ1-2; 8 positions agree with TRBD1. The CDR3 sequence is 13 residues long. CDR1 and CDR2 from the germline V gene are LGHNA and YSLEER. The junction had 1 base not matched to a gene; V was cut back by 3 bases and J by 4 bases. CDR3 nucleotide sequence: TGCGCCAGCAGCCAGACAGGGGTCTATGGCTACACCTTC. Amino acids: CASSQTGVYGYTF.

This rearrangement joins TRBV11-2 to TRBJ2-2; 10 bases align to TRBD2. This CDR3 is 18 amino acids long. CDR1 and CDR2 from the germline V gene are SGHAT and FQNNGV. V lost 1 base to trimming and J lost 4 bases; unmatched junction nucleotides: 9. In DNA, the CDR3 is TGTGCCAGCAGCTTAGGCGAAGTGACTAGCGGGTTCACCGGGGAGCTGTTTTTT. The encoded protein is CASSLGEVTSGFTGELFF.

The chain carries TRBV3-1 (or the pseudogene TRBV3-2) and TRBJ1-3, with D maybe TRBD1 (5 bases). The germline CDR1 and CDR2 sequences are LGHDT and YNNKEL (reference sequence). V shed 1 base and J shed 3 bases, with 10 bases lying between them. The CDR3 sequence is 15 residues long. Here the CDR3 DNA reads TGTGCCAGCAGCCAAGGGGCAGGGATTGGAAACACCATATATTTT. Protein sequence: CASSQGAGIGNTIYF.